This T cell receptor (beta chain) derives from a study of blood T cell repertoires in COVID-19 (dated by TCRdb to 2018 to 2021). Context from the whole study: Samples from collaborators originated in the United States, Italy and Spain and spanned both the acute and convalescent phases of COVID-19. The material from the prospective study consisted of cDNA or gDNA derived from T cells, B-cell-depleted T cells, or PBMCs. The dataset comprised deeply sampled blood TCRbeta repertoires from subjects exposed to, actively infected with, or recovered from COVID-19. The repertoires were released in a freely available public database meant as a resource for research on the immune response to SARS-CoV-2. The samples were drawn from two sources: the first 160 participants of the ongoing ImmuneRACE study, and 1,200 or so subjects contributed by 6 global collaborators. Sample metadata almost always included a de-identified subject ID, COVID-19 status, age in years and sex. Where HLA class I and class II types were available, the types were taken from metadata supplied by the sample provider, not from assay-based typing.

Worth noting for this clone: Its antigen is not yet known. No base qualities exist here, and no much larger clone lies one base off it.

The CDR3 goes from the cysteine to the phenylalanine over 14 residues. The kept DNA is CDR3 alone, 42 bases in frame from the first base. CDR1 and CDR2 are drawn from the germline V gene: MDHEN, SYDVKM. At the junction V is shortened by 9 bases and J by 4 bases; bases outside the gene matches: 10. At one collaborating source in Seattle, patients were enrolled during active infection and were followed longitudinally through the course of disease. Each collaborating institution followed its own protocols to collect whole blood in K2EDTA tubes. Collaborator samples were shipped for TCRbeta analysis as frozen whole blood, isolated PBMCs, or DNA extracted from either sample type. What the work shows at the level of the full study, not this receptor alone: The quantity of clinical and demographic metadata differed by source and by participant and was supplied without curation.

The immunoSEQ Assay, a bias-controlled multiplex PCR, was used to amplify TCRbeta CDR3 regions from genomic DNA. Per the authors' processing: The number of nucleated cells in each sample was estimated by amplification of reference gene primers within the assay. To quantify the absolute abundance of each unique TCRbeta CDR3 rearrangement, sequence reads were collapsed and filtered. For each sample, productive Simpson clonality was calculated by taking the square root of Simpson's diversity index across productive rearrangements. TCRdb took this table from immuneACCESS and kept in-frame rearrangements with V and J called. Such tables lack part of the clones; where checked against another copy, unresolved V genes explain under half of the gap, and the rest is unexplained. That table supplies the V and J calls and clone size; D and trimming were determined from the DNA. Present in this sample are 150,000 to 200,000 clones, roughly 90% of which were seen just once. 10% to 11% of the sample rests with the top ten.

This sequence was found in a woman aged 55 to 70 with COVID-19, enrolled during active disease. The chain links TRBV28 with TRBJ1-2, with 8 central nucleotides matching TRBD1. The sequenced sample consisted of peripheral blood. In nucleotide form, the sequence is TGTGCCAGTTGGGGGGGACAGGACACCTATGGCTACACCTTC. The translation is CASWGGQDTYGYTF.